This TCR beta chain was obtained from a study of blood T cell repertoires in COVID-19. Across the study: The United States, Italy and Spain provided the acute and convalescent COVID-19 samples. In each case, the material was cDNA or gDNA derived from T cells, B-cell-depleted T cells, or PBMCs.

In the source study's methods: For nucleated cells, counts were estimated from reference gene primer amplification. Sequencing was performed with immunoSEQ multiplex PCR; in TCRdb, only in-frame clones are kept and a portion is missing. The V and J calls and clone size were taken over from that table, and D and trimming were inferred from the DNA. Here the sample spans 60,000 to 75,000 clones, 79% being singletons. The germline V gene encodes CDR1 SNHLY and CDR2 FYNNEI. The CDR3 is 11 residues long. This receptor was obtained from a woman between 45 and 60 years old with acute or convalescent COVID-19. V gene TRBV2 combines with J gene TRBJ2-7, with 9 bases that match TRBD1. Sequencing was done on a sample of peripheral blood. The DNA for the CDR3 is TGTGCAACCAGGACAGGGGACGAGCAGTACTTC. This encodes CATRTGDEQYF.